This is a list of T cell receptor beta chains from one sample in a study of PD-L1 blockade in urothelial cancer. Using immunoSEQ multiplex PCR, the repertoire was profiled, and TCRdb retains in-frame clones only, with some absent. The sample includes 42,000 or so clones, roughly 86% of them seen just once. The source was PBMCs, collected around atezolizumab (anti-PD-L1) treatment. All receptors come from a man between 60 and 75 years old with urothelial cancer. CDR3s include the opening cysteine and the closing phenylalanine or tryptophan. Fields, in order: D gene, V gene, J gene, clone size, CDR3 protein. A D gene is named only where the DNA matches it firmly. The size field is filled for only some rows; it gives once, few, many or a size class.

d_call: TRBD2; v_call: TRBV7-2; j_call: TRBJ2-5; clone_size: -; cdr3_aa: CASSSPGTSVETQYF
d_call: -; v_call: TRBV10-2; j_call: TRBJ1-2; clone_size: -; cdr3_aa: CASSGTNGYTF
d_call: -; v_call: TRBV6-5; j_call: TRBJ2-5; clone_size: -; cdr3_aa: CASSYGVTQYF
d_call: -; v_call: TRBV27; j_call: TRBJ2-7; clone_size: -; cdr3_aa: CASRYDRKTYEQYF
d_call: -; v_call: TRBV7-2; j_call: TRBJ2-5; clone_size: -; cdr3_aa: CASSLVGGAAETQYF
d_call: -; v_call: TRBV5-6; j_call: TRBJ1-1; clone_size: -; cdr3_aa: CASSLYVTGMNTEAFF
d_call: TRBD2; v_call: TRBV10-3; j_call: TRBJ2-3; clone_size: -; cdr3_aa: CAMSVGGVTDTQYF
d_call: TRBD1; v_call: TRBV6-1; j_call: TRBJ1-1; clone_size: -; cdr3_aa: CASSETTGQPAFF
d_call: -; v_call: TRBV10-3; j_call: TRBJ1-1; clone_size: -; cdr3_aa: CAISSGLRRTEAFF
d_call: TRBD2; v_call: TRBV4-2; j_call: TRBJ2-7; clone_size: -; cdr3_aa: CASSQLQLAGGVSYEQYF
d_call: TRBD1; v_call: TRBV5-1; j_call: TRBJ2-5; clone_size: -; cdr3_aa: CASRNPGTGYSETQYF
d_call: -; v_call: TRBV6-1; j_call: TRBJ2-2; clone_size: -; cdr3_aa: CASIISGNTGELFF
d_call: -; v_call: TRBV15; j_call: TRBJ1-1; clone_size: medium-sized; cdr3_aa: CATSKLMNTEAFF
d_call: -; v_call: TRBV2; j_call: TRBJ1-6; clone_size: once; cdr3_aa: CASSGQESSYNSPLHF
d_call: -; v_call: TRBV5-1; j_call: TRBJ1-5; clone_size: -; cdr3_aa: CASSLLGADQPQHF
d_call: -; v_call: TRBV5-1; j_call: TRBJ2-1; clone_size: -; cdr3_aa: CASSYGTQDTNRVF
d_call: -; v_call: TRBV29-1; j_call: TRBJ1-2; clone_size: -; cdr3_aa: CSVEPPAPNYGYTF
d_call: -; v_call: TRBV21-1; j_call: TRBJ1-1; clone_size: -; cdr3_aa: CASSKSGGGIGQRTEAFF
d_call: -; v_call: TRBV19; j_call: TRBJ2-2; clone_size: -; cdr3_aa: CASSIPGAGELFF
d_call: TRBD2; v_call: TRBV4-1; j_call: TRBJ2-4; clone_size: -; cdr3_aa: CASSQDLAGALLAKNIQYF
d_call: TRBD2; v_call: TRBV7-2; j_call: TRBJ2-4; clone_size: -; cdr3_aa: CASSGRLAGIAKNIQYF
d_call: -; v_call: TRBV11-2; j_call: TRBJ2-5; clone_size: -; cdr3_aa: CASSPRLAQETQYF
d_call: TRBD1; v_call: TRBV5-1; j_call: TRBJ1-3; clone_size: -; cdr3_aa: CASSPFRRDSNPSSGNTIYF
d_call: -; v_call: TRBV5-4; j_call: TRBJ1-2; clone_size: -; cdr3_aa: CASSLGGGLDYGYTF
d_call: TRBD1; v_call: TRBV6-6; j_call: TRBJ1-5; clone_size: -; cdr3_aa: CASRTDRGDNQPQHF
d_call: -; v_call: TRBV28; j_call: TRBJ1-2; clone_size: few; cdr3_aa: CASRPGGTLGTPIYGYTF
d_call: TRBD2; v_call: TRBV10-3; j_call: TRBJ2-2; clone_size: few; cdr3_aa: CAISSTGGYMGELFF
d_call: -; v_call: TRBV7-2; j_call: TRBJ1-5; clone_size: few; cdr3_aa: CASSPRGPHNQPQHF
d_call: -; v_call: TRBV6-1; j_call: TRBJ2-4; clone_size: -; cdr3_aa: CASSNTLAKNIQYF
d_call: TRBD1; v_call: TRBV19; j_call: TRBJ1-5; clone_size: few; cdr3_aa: CASRTGGASNQPQHF
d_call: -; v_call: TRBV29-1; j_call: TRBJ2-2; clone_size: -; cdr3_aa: CSARVSGELFF
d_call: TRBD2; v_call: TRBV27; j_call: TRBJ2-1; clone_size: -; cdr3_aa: CASRFSGGLSNEQFF
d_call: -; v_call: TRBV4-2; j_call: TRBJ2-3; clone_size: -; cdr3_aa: CASSQDPGSTDTQYF
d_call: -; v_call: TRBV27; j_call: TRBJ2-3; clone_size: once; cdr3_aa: CASSLRPGLTTDTQYF
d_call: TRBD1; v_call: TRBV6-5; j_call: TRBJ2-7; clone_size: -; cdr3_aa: CASSYTGTGGYEQYF
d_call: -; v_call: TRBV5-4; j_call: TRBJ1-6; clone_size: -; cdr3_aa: CASSLGVSGTPLHF
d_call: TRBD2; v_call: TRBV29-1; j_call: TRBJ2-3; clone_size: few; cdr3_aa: CSVGRTGTSGTDTQYF
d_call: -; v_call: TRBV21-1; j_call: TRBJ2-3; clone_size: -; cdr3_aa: CASSKVYPRLKTSTDTQYF
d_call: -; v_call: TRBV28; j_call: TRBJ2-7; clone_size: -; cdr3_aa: CASRPAVGGAREQYF
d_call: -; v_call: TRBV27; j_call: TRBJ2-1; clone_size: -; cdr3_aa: CASGGDGTYNEQFF
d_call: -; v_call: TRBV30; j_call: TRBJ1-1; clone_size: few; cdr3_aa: CAWSVANSEAFF
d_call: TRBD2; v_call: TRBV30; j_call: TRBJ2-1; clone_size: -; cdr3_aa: CAWSVLGGYTSYNEQFF
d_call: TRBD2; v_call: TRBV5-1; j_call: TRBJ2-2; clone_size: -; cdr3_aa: CASSPPGLAVDSGELFF
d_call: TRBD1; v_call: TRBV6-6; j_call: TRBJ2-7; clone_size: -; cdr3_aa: CASSKGGTGLHEQYF
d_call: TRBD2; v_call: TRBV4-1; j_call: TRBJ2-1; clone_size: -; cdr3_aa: CASSQDSSGTAGGRSYNEQFF
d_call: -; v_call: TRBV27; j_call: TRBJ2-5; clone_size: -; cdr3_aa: CASGRGAETQYF
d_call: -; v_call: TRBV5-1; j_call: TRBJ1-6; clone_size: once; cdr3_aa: CASSLGQELNSPLHF
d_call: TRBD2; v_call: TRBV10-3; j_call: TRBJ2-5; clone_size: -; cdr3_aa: CAISDPLAGGVLTLGTQYF
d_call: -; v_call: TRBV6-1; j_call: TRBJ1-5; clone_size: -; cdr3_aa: CASSLGGDQPQHF
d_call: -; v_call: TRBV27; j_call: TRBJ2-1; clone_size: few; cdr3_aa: CASSSGFRSYNEQFF
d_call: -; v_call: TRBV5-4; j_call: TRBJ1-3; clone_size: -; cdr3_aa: CASSRRDSGNTIYF
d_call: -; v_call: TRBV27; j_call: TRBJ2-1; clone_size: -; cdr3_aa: CASSLARGNEQFF
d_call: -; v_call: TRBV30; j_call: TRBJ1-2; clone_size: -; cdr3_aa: CAWSVLYGYTF
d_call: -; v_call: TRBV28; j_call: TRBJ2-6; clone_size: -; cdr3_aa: CASTPTGSGANVLTF
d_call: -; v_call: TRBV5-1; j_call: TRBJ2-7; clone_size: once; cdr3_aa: CASSLGQVPYEQYF
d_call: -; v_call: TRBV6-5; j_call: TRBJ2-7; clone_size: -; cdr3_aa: CASSYTVNGVEQYF
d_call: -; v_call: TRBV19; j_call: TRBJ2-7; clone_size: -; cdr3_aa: CASSIVGGTYEQYF
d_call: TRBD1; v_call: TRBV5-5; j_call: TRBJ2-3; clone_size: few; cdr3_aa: CASSQFADRGDTQYF
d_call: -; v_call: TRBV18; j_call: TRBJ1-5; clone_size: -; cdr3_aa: CASSPDRTYQPQHF
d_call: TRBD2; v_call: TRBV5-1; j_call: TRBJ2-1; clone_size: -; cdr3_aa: CASSTTSGGMNEQFF